This T cell receptor beta chain was obtained from a study of T-cell reconstitution after alpha-beta-depleted transplantation in children. This clonotype turned up a few times. The TCRbeta library incorporated unique molecular identifiers. Each CDR3 protein is one row after TCRdb ran MiXCR on the PCR reads. The sample shows about 540,000 distinct CDR3 sequences, 18% of them seen only once. Trimming cost V 3 bases and J 0 bases, with 11 bases left between them. The CDR3 runs 15 residues. The germline gives CDR1 DFQATT, CDR2 SNEGSKA (reference sequence). The clonotype comes from a human donor who donated a stem cell graft to a child with acute lymphoblastic leukemia. The rearrangement joins TRBV20-1 to TRBJ2-2; D ambiguous. Sequenced here: PBMCs from the stem cell graft donor, sampled from the stem cell graft. For the CDR3, the DNA is TGCAGTGCTAGGACACCACCTCCGAACACCGGGGAGCTGTTTTTT. Protein sequence: CSARTPPPNTGELFF.